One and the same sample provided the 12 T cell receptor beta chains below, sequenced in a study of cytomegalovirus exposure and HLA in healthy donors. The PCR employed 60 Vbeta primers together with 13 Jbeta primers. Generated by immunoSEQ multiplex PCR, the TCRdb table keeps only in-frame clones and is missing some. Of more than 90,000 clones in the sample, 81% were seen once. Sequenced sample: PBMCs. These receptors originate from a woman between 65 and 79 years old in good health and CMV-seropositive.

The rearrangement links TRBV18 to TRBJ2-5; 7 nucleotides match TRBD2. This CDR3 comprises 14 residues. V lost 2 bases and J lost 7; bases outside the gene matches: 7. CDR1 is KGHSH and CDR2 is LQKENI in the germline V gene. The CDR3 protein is CASSPSLAEGTQYF. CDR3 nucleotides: TGTGCCAGCTCACCATCGCTAGCGGAAGGGACCCAGTACTTC.

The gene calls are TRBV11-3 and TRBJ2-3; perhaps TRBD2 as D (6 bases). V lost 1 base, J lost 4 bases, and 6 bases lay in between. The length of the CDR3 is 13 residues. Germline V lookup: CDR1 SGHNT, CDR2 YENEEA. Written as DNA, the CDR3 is TGTGCCAGCAGCTTAGCGGGAGCAGATACGCAGTATTTT. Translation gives CASSLAGADTQYF.

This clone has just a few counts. The chain's CDR3 is CASSLEGNEKLFF. CDR3 coding DNA: TGCGCCAGCAGCTTGGAGGGGAATGAAAAACTGTTTTTT. The chain has TRBV5-1 and TRBJ1-4; possible D gene TRBD1, 5 bases. Trimming took 0 bases from V and 5 from J, leaving 5 bases between them. CDR1 is SGHRS, CDR2 YFSETQ, per germline. The CDR3 runs to 13 residues.

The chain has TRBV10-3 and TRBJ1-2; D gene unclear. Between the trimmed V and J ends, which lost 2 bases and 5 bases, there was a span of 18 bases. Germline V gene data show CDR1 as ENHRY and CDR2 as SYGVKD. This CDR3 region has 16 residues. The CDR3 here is CAISERTDFGRYGYTF. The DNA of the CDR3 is TGTGCCATCAGTGAGCGTACCGACTTTGGGAGATATGGCTACACCTTC.

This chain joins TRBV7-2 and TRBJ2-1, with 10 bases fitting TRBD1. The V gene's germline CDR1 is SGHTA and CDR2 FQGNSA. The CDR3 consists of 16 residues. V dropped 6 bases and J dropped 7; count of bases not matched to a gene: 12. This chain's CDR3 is CASRGVPGQGSNEQFF. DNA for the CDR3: TGTGCCAGCAGGGGCGTACCGGGACAGGGGAGTAATGAGCAGTTCTTC. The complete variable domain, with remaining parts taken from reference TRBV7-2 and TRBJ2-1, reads GAGVSQSPSNKVTEKGKDVELRCDPISGHTALYWYRQSLGQGLEFLIYFQGNSAPDKSGLPSDRFSAERTGGSVSTLTIQRTQQEDSAVYLCASRGVPGQGSNEQFFGPGTRLTVL.

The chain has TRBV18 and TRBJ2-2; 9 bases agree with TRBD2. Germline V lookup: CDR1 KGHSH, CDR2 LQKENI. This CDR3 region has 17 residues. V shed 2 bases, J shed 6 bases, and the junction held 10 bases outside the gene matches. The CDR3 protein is CASSPTAGGLYPGELFF. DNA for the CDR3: TGTGCCAGCTCACCAACAGCGGGAGGCCTATACCCCGGGGAGCTGTTTTTT.

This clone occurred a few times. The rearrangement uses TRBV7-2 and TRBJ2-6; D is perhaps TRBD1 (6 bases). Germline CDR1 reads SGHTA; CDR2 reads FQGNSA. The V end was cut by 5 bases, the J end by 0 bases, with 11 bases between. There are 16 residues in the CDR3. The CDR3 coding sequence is TGTGCCAGCAGCCGGAGACAGGACTCTGGGGCCAACGTCCTGACTTTC. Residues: CASSRRQDSGANVLTF. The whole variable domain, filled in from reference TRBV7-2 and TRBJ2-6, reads GAGVSQSPSNKVTEKGKDVELRCDPISGHTALYWYRQSLGQGLEFLIYFQGNSAPDKSGLPSDRFSAERTGGSVSTLTIQRTQQEDSAVYLCASSRRQDSGANVLTFGAGSRLTVL.

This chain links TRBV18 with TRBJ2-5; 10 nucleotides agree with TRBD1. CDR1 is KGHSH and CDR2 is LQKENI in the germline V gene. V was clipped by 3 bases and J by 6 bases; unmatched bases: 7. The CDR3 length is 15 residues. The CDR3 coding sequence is TGTGCCAGCTCACCGTCGACAGGGGGCTTAAAGACCCAGTACTTC. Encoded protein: CASSPSTGGLKTQYF. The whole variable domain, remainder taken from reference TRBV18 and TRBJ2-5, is NAGVMQNPRHLVRRRGQEARLRCSPMKGHSHVYWYRQLPEEGLKFMVYLQKENIIDESGMPKERFSAEFPKEGPSILRIQQVVRGDSAAYFCASSPSTGGLKTQYFGPGTRLLVL.

DNA for the CDR3: TGTGCCAGTATAGACGGAGGACGGACCTTGAACACTGAAGCTTTCTTT. It specifies CASIDGGRTLNTEAFF. V and J are TRBV19 and TRBJ1-1; D is uncertain. The CDR3 sequence is 16 residues long. Per germline, CDR1 LNHDA and CDR2 SQIVND (reference sequence). V was pared by 7 bases and J by 0 bases, with 18 bases between.

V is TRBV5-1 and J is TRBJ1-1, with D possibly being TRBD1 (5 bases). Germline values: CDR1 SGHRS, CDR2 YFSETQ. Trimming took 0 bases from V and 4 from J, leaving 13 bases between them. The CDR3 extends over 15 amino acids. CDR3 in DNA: TGCGCCAGCAGCTTGGGGACCAACAGGTTCACTGAAGCTTTCTTT. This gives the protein CASSLGTNRFTEAFF.

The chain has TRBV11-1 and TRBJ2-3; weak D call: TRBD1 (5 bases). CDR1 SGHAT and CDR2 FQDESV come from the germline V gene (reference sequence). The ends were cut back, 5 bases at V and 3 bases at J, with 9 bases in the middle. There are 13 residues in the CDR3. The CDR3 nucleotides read TGTGCCAGCAGCCTTCGACAGACAGATACGCAGTATTTT. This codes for CASSLRQTDTQYF.

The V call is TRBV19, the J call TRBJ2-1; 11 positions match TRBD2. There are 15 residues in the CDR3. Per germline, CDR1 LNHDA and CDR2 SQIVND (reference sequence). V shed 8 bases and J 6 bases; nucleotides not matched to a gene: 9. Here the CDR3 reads CASSSPTSGINEQFF. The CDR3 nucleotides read TGTGCCAGTTCGTCCCCGACTAGCGGGATCAATGAGCAGTTCTTC.